This TCR beta chain comes out of a study of blood T cell repertoires in COVID-19. Study information: Sources were T cells, B-cell-depleted T cells, or PBMCs; the material itself was cDNA or gDNA.

In terms of age and location, participants ranged from roughly 18 to 100 years and lived in about 25 US areas. Participants were placed into cohorts based on the clinical history they reported. V lost 0 bases to trimming and J lost 0 bases; unmatched junction nucleotides: 12. Per germline, CDR1 SGHDN and CDR2 FVKESK. The CDR3 covers 21 residues. This clone appeared a single time. Original analysis: Counts of nucleated cells, estimated from reference gene primer amplification, were obtained. The table came from immunoSEQ multiplex PCR; TCRdb's copy has only in-frame clones and leaves some out. For V, J and clone size, that table is used; D and trimming come from the DNA. The sample contains 200,000 to 250,000 clones, about 86% of which appear only once.

The rearrangement uses TRBV14 and TRBJ2-1, with TRBD2 identical over 12 bases. The receptor comes from a woman aged 45-59 years with acute COVID-19. Specimen: PBMCs or T cells enriched from blood (not recorded which). The CDR3 spells CASSQDRRLAGAVGSYNEQFF. The DNA of the CDR3 is TGTGCCAGCAGCCAAGATCGCCGACTAGCGGGGGCCGTCGGCTCCTACAATGAGCAGTTCTTC.